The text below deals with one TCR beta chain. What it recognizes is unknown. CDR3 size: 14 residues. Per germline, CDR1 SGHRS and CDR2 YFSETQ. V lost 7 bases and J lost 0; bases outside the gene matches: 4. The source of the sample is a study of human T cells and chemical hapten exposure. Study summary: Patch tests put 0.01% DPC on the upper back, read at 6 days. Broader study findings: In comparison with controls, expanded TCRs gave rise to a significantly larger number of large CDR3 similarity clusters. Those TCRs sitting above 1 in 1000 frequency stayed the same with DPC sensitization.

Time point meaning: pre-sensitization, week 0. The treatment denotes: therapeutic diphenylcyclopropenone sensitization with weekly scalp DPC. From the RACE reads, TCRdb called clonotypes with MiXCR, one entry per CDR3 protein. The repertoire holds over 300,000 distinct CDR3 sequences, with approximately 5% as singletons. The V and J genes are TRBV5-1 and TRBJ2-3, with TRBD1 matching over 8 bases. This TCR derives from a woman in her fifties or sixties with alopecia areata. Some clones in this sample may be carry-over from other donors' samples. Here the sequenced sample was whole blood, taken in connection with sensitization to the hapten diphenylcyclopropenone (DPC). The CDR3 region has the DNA TGCGCCAGCCTTGACAGGGGAAGCACAGATACGCAGTATTTT. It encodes CASLDRGSTDTQYF.